The rows below give T cell receptor beta chains drawn from one sample of a study of blood T cell repertoires in COVID-19. Clones were sequenced by immunoSEQ multiplex PCR, and TCRdb holds only the in-frame ones, with some missing. The data show approximately 200,000 clones, around 85% seen once. Material for sequencing was PBMCs or T cells enriched from blood (not recorded which). The receptors were sampled from a man aged 35 to 55 who had recovered from COVID-19. CDR3s include the opening cysteine and the closing phenylalanine or tryptophan. D genes are given only for firm matches. Expanded clones get a size class; other rows say once, few or many, or leave the size out.

DNA | CDR3 | D | J | V | size
TGTGCCAGCAGCCCGCTAGCAACTAGCGTTGTTTTAGATACGCAGTATTTT | CASSPLATSVVLDTQYF | TRBD2 | TRBJ2-3 | TRBV11-2 | -
TGTGCCAGCAGCTCCCCCCAGCGGAAGACTGAAGCTTTCTTT | CASSSPQRKTEAFF | - | TRBJ1-1 | TRBV7-9 | -
TGTGCCAGCAGAAGGGACAGGGAGACAGAGACCCAGTACTTC | CASRRDRETETQYF | TRBD1 | TRBJ2-5 | TRBV6-5 | -
TGTGCCACCAGTGTTTCAAGGGACAGTTCCTACAATGAGCAGTTCTTC | CATSVSRDSSYNEQFF | TRBD1 | TRBJ2-1 | TRBV24-1 | -
TGTGCCAGCAGCCCTAGACAGGCCCAAGAGACCCAGTACTTC | CASSPRQAQETQYF | - | TRBJ2-5 | TRBV3-1/TRBV3-2 | -
TGTGCCAGCAGCCCCGGGAGGGAGAGTTCCCCGAACTTC | CASSPGRESSPNF | TRBD2 | TRBJ2-7 | TRBV13 | -
TGTGCCAGCAGAGGAACCGGGACAGGGGTTTCCACCTTC | CASRGTGTGVSTF | TRBD1 | TRBJ1-2 | TRBV2 | -
TGCGCCAGCAGCCAAATTTTCGGACAGGAGCTTAATGGCTACACCTTC | CASSQIFGQELNGYTF | TRBD1 | TRBJ1-2 | TRBV4-1 | -
TGCGCCAGCAGCCAAGTTTTAGCGGGAAAGGATGAGCAGTACTTC | CASSQVLAGKDEQYF | TRBD2 | TRBJ2-7 | TRBV4-1 | -
TGTGCCTGGAGTAGCAGGGGGCTTCAGCCCCAGCATTTT | CAWSSRGLQPQHF | TRBD1 | TRBJ1-5 | TRBV30 | -
TGTGCCAGCGAACTCCACACAGGGGGTGTAACTGAAGCTTTCTTT | CASELHTGGVTEAFF | TRBD1 | TRBJ1-1 | TRBV6-5 | -
TGTGCCAGCAGTGAGTGGACAGGGGAGCGCGGCTACACCTTC | CASSEWTGERGYTF | TRBD1 | TRBJ1-2 | TRBV25-1 | -
TGCGCCAGCAGCCAGTATATGAACACTGAAGCTTTCTTT | CASSQYMNTEAFF | - | TRBJ1-1 | TRBV4-1 | -
TGCGCCAGCAGCCAAGAAAATGGAGATTCGGATGGCTACACCTTC | CASSQENGDSDGYTF | - | TRBJ1-2 | TRBV4-3 | few
TGTGCCAGCAGCTTAGATCGGGGAACGCAGTATTTT | CASSLDRGTQYF | - | TRBJ2-3 | TRBV11-2 | -
TGCAGTGCCATCGGTGAAGGGGTGAAGCAGTACTTC | CSAIGEGVKQYF | - | TRBJ2-7 | TRBV29-1 | -
TGTGCCAGAAGCTTTGCCGTGGAAAAGTCCGGGTCACCCCTCCACTTT | CARSFAVEKSGSPLHF | - | TRBJ1-6 | TRBV7-5 | -
TGTGCCAGCAGCTTAGGTGGGACAGTCACCGGGGAGCTGTTTTTT | CASSLGGTVTGELFF | TRBD1 | TRBJ2-2 | TRBV7-9 | -
TGTGCCACACGGGACAGCTTGGGAGAGACCCAGTACTTC | CATRDSLGETQYF | TRBD1 | TRBJ2-5 | TRBV24-1 | -
TGTGCCAGCAGTTTATTGGGACAGGGAAATTCACCCCTCCACTTT | CASSLLGQGNSPLHF | TRBD1 | TRBJ1-6 | TRBV27 | -
TGCGCCAGCAGGGTTACTACAGGGAGCCCCTACGAGCAGTACTTC | CASRVTTGSPYEQYF | - | TRBJ2-7 | TRBV5-1 | once
TGTGCCTGGAGTCCCCGCAGGCGGGACAGAGGTCGGGAAGGTAACATTCAGTACTTC | CAWSPRRRDRGREGNIQYF | - | TRBJ2-4 | TRBV30 | -
TGTGCCAGCTCACCCAGCGGGAAGAACACCGGGGAGCTGTTTTTT | CASSPSGKNTGELFF | TRBD2 | TRBJ2-2 | TRBV18 | once
TGTGCCAGCAGTTTAGTGGGACTAGCTAACAATGAGCAGTTCTTC | CASSLVGLANNEQFF | TRBD2 | TRBJ2-1 | TRBV27 | -
TGTGCCAGCAGTGAAGAACAGGGGATATACGAGCAGTACTTC | CASSEEQGIYEQYF | TRBD1 | TRBJ2-7 | TRBV2 | few
TGTGCCAGCAGCCGCTTTCAGGGGGCAAAGACTGAAGCTTTCTTT | CASSRFQGAKTEAFF | TRBD1 | TRBJ1-1 | TRBV5-4 | -
TGTGCCAGTAGTATAGATGCTAGCGGGAGGGCCACCTACAATGAGCAGTTCTTC | CASSIDASGRATYNEQFF | TRBD2 | TRBJ2-1 | TRBV19 | -
TGCAGCGCCCCCCGGGGAGGGGCGAACACTGAAGCTTTCTTT | CSAPRGGANTEAFF | - | TRBJ1-1 | TRBV29-1 | -
TGTGCCAGCAGCGCGGGTACCTATGGCTACACCTTC | CASSAGTYGYTF | - | TRBJ1-2 | TRBV7-2 | -
TGCGCCAGCAGTTCGGGGAGTCTTAATTCACCCCTCCACTTT | CASSSGSLNSPLHF | - | TRBJ1-6 | TRBV10-1 | -
TGTGCCAGCAGCCGAAGGGGGCTGAGGAATCAGCCCCAGCATTTT | CASSRRGLRNQPQHF | TRBD1 | TRBJ1-5 | TRBV13 | -
TGTGCCTGGAGTGTCAGGGCAACTAATGAAAAACTGTTTTTT | CAWSVRATNEKLFF | - | TRBJ1-4 | TRBV30 | -
TGTGCCAGCAGTGAAACAGGGAAAGGGGCTCAGTACTTC | CASSETGKGAQYF | - | TRBJ2-4 | TRBV2 | -
TGTGCCAGCAGTCCTGAAGGGACAGGGAGTCGCGAGCAGTACTTC | CASSPEGTGSREQYF | TRBD1 | TRBJ2-7 | TRBV7-2 | -
TGCGCCAGCAGCCAAGGCTCCACTAGGTTGAACACTGAAGCTTTCTTT | CASSQGSTRLNTEAFF | - | TRBJ1-1 | TRBV4-3 | -
TGTGCCAGCAGCTACAGGGGTATGGATCAGCCCCAGCATTTT | CASSYRGMDQPQHF | TRBD1 | TRBJ1-5 | TRBV6-6 | -
TGCGCCAGCAGCTCCGGGACAGGGGAAGGCTACACCTTC | CASSSGTGEGYTF | TRBD1 | TRBJ1-2 | TRBV5-1 | -
TGTGCCAGCAACGCACAGGGGGCTACCCCCGGTGGCTACACCTTC | CASNAQGATPGGYTF | TRBD1 | TRBJ1-2 | TRBV2 | -
TGTGCCAGCATCCAGGACAGGGGGCGGTTCTCCTACGAGCAGTACTTC | CASIQDRGRFSYEQYF | TRBD1 | TRBJ2-7 | TRBV5-5 | -
TGTGCCAGCAGCCAAGGAAGTCTAGCGGGGGAGTATTTT | CASSQGSLAGEYF | TRBD2 | TRBJ2-3 | TRBV3-1/TRBV3-2 | -
TGTGCCAGCAGTGAGTTTGGGGGCCGAAGCTCTGGAAACACCATATATTTT | CASSEFGGRSSGNTIYF | - | TRBJ1-3 | TRBV6-1 | -
TGTGCCAGCAGCCACAGGGCGATGAACACTGAAGCTTTCTTT | CASSHRAMNTEAFF | - | TRBJ1-1 | TRBV5-8 | -
TGTGCCAGCAGCCGCGGGAGCACTAACAATGAGCAGTTCTTC | CASSRGSTNNEQFF | TRBD2 | TRBJ2-1 | TRBV4-2 | -
TGTGCCTGGGGGATAGGACAGGGAATCGCCGAAGCTTTCTTT | CAWGIGQGIAEAFF | TRBD1 | TRBJ1-1 | TRBV30 | few
TGTGCCAGCAGTCCCTTTCGGGGCTACACCTTC | CASSPFRGYTF | - | TRBJ1-2 | TRBV2 | -
TGTGCCAGCAGTGAAACCAGGGTGACTGAAGCTTTCTTT | CASSETRVTEAFF | - | TRBJ1-1 | TRBV6-4 | -
TGTGCCAGCAGCTTATCCCCCGGGACACTAAACTACGAGCAGTACTTC | CASSLSPGTLNYEQYF | - | TRBJ2-7 | TRBV11-2 | few
TGTGCCAGTAGAGGTGGGTGGCTAGCGGGAAATGGAGAGACCCAGTACTTC | CASRGGWLAGNGETQYF | TRBD2 | TRBJ2-5 | TRBV19 | -
TGTGCCAGTAGCGAACAGGGGGCGTCCGGGGAGCTGTTTTTT | CASSEQGASGELFF | TRBD1 | TRBJ2-2 | TRBV19 | once
TGCGCCAGCAGCTTGGTAGGGGGCTATTCTGGAAACACCATATATTTT | CASSLVGGYSGNTIYF | TRBD1 | TRBJ1-3 | TRBV5-1 | -